The rows below give T cell receptor beta chains drawn from one sample of a study of cytomegalovirus exposure and HLA in healthy donors. Produced via immunoSEQ multiplex PCR; TCRdb's table is partial and in-frame only. The sample lists some 150,000 clones, around 82% occurring once. What was sequenced was PBMCs. Source of these receptors: a man between 45 and 60 years old in good health and CMV-seropositive. CDR3s leave out the opening cysteine and the closing phenylalanine or tryptophan. The order of the fields is J gene, V gene, clone size, CDR3 protein. Clone size is not always given. Where it is, it says once, few, many or a class for expanded clones.

TRBJ2-3 TRBV7-2 NA ASSPSLGASDTQY
TRBJ1-5 TRBV28 NA ASSSRDRVAQPQH
TRBJ1-1 TRBV2 NA ASSETYTEAF
TRBJ2-3 TRBV7-2 NA ASSSGRGGSTDTQY
TRBJ2-1 TRBV2 NA ASTEGAGGWGSQF
TRBJ2-3 TRBV9 NA ASSLRLADFTDTQY
TRBJ2-7 TRBV7-9 few ASSLGVASAYEQY
TRBJ2-7 TRBV6-6 NA ASSYPGDTTYEQY
TRBJ2-5 TRBV2 NA ASSIRTGGAETQY
TRBJ1-2 TRBV10-3 NA AISPDKRLDYGYT
TRBJ2-7 TRBV19 NA ASSGGQGLGEQY
TRBJ1-2 TRBV6-5 NA ASRTLTALGGYT
TRBJ2-3 TRBV12-5 NA ASGASGGSTDTQY
TRBJ2-2 TRBV5-1 NA ASSLVRGDTGELF
TRBJ1-5 TRBV18 NA ASSLGTGSNQPQH
TRBJ2-3 TRBV28 once ASSFLNGGDTQY
TRBJ2-1 TRBV7-2 NA ASSLQGLAGGREQF
TRBJ2-5 TRBV5-4 NA ASSLELAGGGETQY
TRBJ2-1 TRBV28 few ASSIYGEQF
TRBJ1-1 TRBV7-9 NA ASRNKVDTEAF
TRBJ2-5 TRBV5-1 few ASSSAGAGETQY
TRBJ2-3 TRBV5-1 NA ASSSSGGGQDTQY
TRBJ1-4 TRBV13 NA ASSPPGGDGGEKLF
TRBJ2-3 TRBV4-1 NA ASSHPGLADTDTQY
TRBJ2-5 TRBV23-1 NA ASSRRAQETQY
TRBJ1-3 TRBV27 NA ASSPRGSGNTIY
TRBJ2-7 TRBV6-1 NA ASKFGGGYEQY
TRBJ1-2 TRBV2 NA ASSSRGLNYGYT
TRBJ2-2 TRBV4-3 NA ASSQERQGHFTGELF
TRBJ2-7 TRBV5-5 NA ASSPAWDREQY
TRBJ2-3 TRBV5-1 NA ASSPSGLAATDTQY
TRBJ2-1 TRBV27 once ASSSASRLEEQF
TRBJ2-2 TRBV5-4 NA ASSSDGPNTGELL
TRBJ1-5 TRBV7-2 NA ASSLYEQPQH
TRBJ1-2 TRBV6-1 NA ASSGSLWVINYGYT
TRBJ2-3 TRBV9 few ASSVTGLTDTQY
TRBJ1-2 TRBV28 NA ASSRRELNYGYT
TRBJ2-5 TRBV2 few ASSEGASGRFQETQY
TRBJ2-5 TRBV28 NA ASSLIASAGQETQY
TRBJ2-2 TRBV18 NA ASSQAALSGELF
TRBJ2-7 TRBV6-5 NA ASSEQGWGSYEQY
TRBJ2-7 TRBV5-5 NA ASSFLGTGGTPY
TRBJ2-7 TRBV5-1 NA ASSLEAGRYEQY